This T cell receptor beta chain was observed in a study of radiation and T cells in renal cell carcinoma. Study information: Nephrectomy followed 15 Gy stereotactic body radiation by 4 weeks.

Time point: baseline pretreatment blood. Treatment given: 15 Gy SBRT to primary tumor, nephrectomy 4 weeks later. Assay: immunoSEQ multiplex PCR; the TCRdb copy retains only in-frame clones and omits some. Found here are about 130,000 clones, around nine tenths of them singletons; the top ten hold 12%. V shed 3 bases and J shed 3 bases, with 18 bases lying between them. This CDR3 comprises 16 residues. From germline, CDR1 is SGHVS and CDR2 FQNEAQ. The clonotype comes from a woman aged 45-65 years with renal cell carcinoma. The specimen was blood, collected from a patient whose treatment included radiotherapy and nephrectomy. The genes are TRBV7-8 and TRBJ2-7; D gene ambiguous. CDR3 sequence: CASSFGPPPGDYEQYF. The DNA for the CDR3 is TGTGCCAGCAGCTTTGGGCCCCCACCGGGTGACTACGAGCAGTACTTC.